Below, 27 T cell receptor beta chains from the same sample are listed, as sequenced in a study of T cell repertoires in cytomegalovirus infection. Their recognized antigens are unknown. TCRdb re-called the reads with MiXCR, one entry per CDR3 protein. This sample carries roughly 570,000 distinct CDR3 sequences, under 45% of them seen once, and the ten largest clones take 40% to 60%. The sequencing used cultured PBMCs, collected from culture after CMV antigen stimulation. The receptors were gathered from a human donor in good health (CMV status not recorded). Some clones in this sample may be carry-over from other donors' samples.

A few counts support this clonotype. This chain connects TRBV7-9 to TRBJ2-1, with TRBD2 matching 12 bases. CDR1 and CDR2 (germline): SEHNR, FQNEAQ (reference sequence). V dropped 5 bases and J dropped 6; count of bases not matched to a gene: 8. The CDR3 consists of 16 residues. CDR3 region: CASSPRTSGIFNEQFF. The CDR3 DNA follows: TGTGCCAGCAGCCCCAGGACTAGCGGGATATTCAATGAGCAGTTCTTC.

The chain has TRBV10-3 and TRBJ2-5; D may be TRBD2 (6 bases). Trimming stripped 8 bases from V and 5 bases from J, with 15 bases between. This CDR3 has 13 amino acids. Germline CDR1 is ENHRY and CDR2 is SYGVKD. In DNA, the CDR3 is TGTGCCATCCGCTCGGGGGACGGGGAGACCCAGTACTTC. As protein: CAIRSGDGETQYF.

This chain uses TRBV15 with TRBJ2-2, with 10 bases that match TRBD2. Trimming cost V 4 bases and J 2 bases; bases outside gene matches: 16. CDR3 length: 20 amino acids. Germline-derived CDR1 and CDR2 are LNHNV and YYDKDF (reference sequence). The CDR3 DNA follows: TGTGCCACCAGCACCAGAGTAGCGGGAGGTATCGGGACAAACACCGGGGAGCTGTTTTTT. This encodes CATSTRVAGGIGTNTGELFF.

This clonotype was picked up many times. The chain joins TRBV7-2 to TRBJ1-1, with unresolved D. This CDR3 is 14 amino acids long. Germline lookup yields CDR1 SGHTA and CDR2 FQGNSA. Trimming left V 2 bases short and J 0 bases short, with 7 bases between. The CDR3 region is CASSLSAMNTEAFF. In DNA form, the CDR3 reads TGTGCCAGCAGCTTATCGGCTATGAACACTGAAGCTTTCTTT. The complete variable domain, with remaining parts taken from reference TRBV7-2 and TRBJ1-1, reads GAGVSQSPSNKVTEKGKDVELRCDPISGHTALYWYRQSLGQGLEFLIYFQGNSAPDKSGLPSDRFSAERTGGSVSTLTIQRTQQEDSAVYLCASSLSAMNTEAFFGQGTRLTVV.

This clonotype was observed a handful of times. The V call is TRBV12-5, the J call TRBJ2-5; possible D gene TRBD1, 6 bases. The V end was cut by 6 bases, the J end by 5 bases, with 10 bases between. The CDR3 spans 12 residues. Germline lookup yields CDR1 LGHNT and CDR2 FRNRAP. The CDR3 DNA follows: TGTGCTAGTGGGCCGGACAGCGAGACCCAGTACTTC. Its translation: CASGPDSETQYF.

The chain uses TRBV5-4 and TRBJ2-3, with TRBD1 identical over 7 bases. The trim removed 4 bases at V and 2 bases at J, leaving 7 bases unmatched. The germline V gene has CDR1 SGHNT and CDR2 YYREEE (reference sequence). The CDR3 contains 15 residues. The CDR3 spells CASSASRGNTDTQYF. The CDR3 DNA reads TGTGCCAGCAGCGCCAGCAGGGGGAACACAGATACGCAGTATTTT.

The rearrangement uses TRBV12-3 or TRBV12-4 and TRBJ2-7; a possible D gene is TRBD1 (5 bases). With 5 bases removed from V and 5 bases from J, the gap between germline ends came to 16 bases. CDR3 length: 14 amino acids. CDR3 DNA sequence: TGTGCCAGCAGTGATCGAGGCCAGGGTCACGAGCAGTACTTC. Protein sequence: CASSDRGQGHEQYF.

This clonotype was seen many times. The chain recombines TRBV7-2 with TRBJ1-1; maybe TRBD1 (5 bases). Trimming pared 6 bases from V and 4 bases from J, leaving 15 bases between. The CDR3 is made up of 14 amino acids. Looked up from germline, CDR1 is SGHTA and CDR2 is FQGNSA. CDR3: CASSLGGSGTEAFF. The CDR3 coding sequence is TGTGCCAGCAGTTTGGGGGGGTCGGGCACTGAAGCTTTCTTT.

The chain couples TRBV11-2 to TRBJ2-2, with 8 nucleotides matching TRBD1. The CDR3 spans 15 residues. Unmatched junction bases numbered 9, after V lost 5 bases and J lost 7 bases. In germline, CDR1 is SGHAT, CDR2 FQNNGV. CDR3 in DNA: TGTGCCAGCAGCGCTACCGGGACAGGAGACGGGGAGCTGTTTTTT. Protein product: CASSATGTGDGELFF.

V is TRBV4-1 and J is TRBJ2-5; D unresolved. This CDR3 region has 15 residues. Germline values: CDR1 MGHRA, CDR2 YSYEKL. V dropped 1 base and J dropped 1 base, with 10 bases sitting between them. The CDR3 reads CASSQVTHTQETQYF. Written as DNA, the CDR3 is TGCGCCAGCAGCCAAGTGACCCACACCCAAGAGACCCAGTACTTC.

The table lists this clonotype with a few counts. The V call is TRBV5-8, the J call TRBJ2-7; D may correspond to TRBD1 or TRBD2 (5 bases each). The CDR3 contains 13 residues. CDR1 is SGHTS, CDR2 YDEGEE, per germline. V was pared by 6 bases and J by 3 bases, with 13 bases between. The CDR3 nucleotides are TGTGCCAGCATCGGGGTCAGGGACTACGAGCAGTACTTC. Translating it yields CASIGVRDYEQYF.

This chain connects TRBV2 to TRBJ2-1; D not resolved. CDR1 is SNHLY and CDR2 is FYNNEI in the germline V gene. This CDR3 has 13 amino acids. Trimming stripped 4 bases from V and 3 bases from J, with 7 bases between. CDR3 sequence reads: CASSAWSYNEQFF. The CDR3 bases are TGTGCCAGCAGTGCCTGGAGCTACAATGAGCAGTTCTTC.

This chain uses TRBV6-2 or TRBV6-3 with TRBJ2-3; 7 nucleotides align to TRBD1. V was pared by 6 bases and J by 5 bases, with 8 bases of the junction left unmatched. The CDR3 length is 14 residues. The germline CDR1 and CDR2 sequences are MNHEY and SVGEGT. The CDR3 nucleotides are TGTGCCAGCAGCAACAGGGGAGTGAAAGATACGCAGTATTTT. Its protein is CASSNRGVKDTQYF.

This clonotype was recorded a few times. The V call is TRBV6-2 or TRBV6-3, the J call TRBJ2-6; D is perhaps TRBD1 (5 bases). This CDR3 comprises 15 residues. Trimming removed 2 bases at V and 0 bases at J, with 5 bases between. CDR1 and CDR2 (germline): MNHEY, SVGEGT. CDR3: CASSYRGSGANVLTF. In nucleotides, the CDR3 is TGTGCCAGCAGTTACAGGGGCTCTGGGGCCAACGTCCTGACTTTC.

This clonotype was counted a few times. V and J are TRBV12-3 or TRBV12-4 and TRBJ1-2; D is ambiguous. This CDR3 is built from 13 residues. V was shortened by 8 bases and J by 1 base, with 11 bases between the two germline ends. The CDR3 loop is CASGSRGNYGYTF. The CDR3 nucleotides are TGTGCCAGCGGCTCGCGGGGTAACTATGGCTACACCTTC.

This clonotype was observed a handful of times. J is TRBJ2-5 and V is TRBV10-3; 8 bases line up with TRBD2. V shed 4 bases and J 0 bases; nucleotides not matched to a gene: 4. CDR1 ENHRY and CDR2 SYGVKD come from the germline V gene. The CDR3 length is 15 residues. Here the CDR3 DNA reads TGTGCCATCAGTGTAGGCGGGGGGTACCAAGAGACCCAGTACTTC. Its translation: CAISVGGGYQETQYF.

The chain carries TRBV6-6 and TRBJ2-2, with TRBD1 identical over 11 bases. Looked up from germline, CDR1 is MNHNY and CDR2 is SVGAGI (reference sequence). The length of the CDR3 is 15 residues. V lost 4 bases to trimming and J lost 5 bases; unmatched junction nucleotides: 3. For the CDR3, the DNA is TGTGCCAGCAGTTCCGGACAGGGGGCGACCGGGGAGCTGTTTTTT. It translates to CASSSGQGATGELFF.

This clonotype has ten or more counts. The rearrangement links TRBV7-2 to TRBJ2-5; 10 nucleotides align to TRBD2. The V gene's germline CDR1 is SGHTA and CDR2 FQGNSA. J lost 1 base, V lost 1 base, and 6 bases had no gene match. The length of the CDR3 is 17 residues. The CDR3 loop is CASSLGLAGHTQETQYF. The DNA of the CDR3 is TGTGCCAGCAGCTTAGGACTAGCGGGTCACACCCAAGAGACCCAGTACTTC.

The CDR3 sequence is CASSLASGGGIYGYTF. As DNA, the CDR3 is TGTGCCAGCAGCTTGGCCAGCGGGGGCGGAATTTATGGCTACACCTTC. V usage is TRBV7-2 and J usage is TRBJ1-2, with D perhaps matching TRBD1 (6 bases). The germline V gene has CDR1 SGHTA and CDR2 FQGNSA. This CDR3 comprises 16 residues. V was shortened by 3 bases and J by 5 bases, with 19 bases between the two germline ends.

This chain connects TRBV7-9 to TRBJ2-1; no clear D. Between the trimmed V and J ends, which lost 8 bases and 2 bases, there was a span of 4 bases. In germline, CDR1 is SEHNR, CDR2 FQNEAQ (reference sequence). The CDR3 has 11 residues. The CDR3 is CASGPYNEQFF. In DNA form, the CDR3 reads TGTGCCAGCGGTCCCTACAATGAGCAGTTCTTC.

This clonotype was seen a few times. This rearrangement joins TRBV14 to TRBJ2-5; D is ambiguous. Trimming cost V 4 bases and J 3 bases, with 9 bases left between them. Germline V CDR1 and CDR2: SGHDN, FVKESK. CDR3 length: 13 residues. The CDR3 DNA follows: TGTGCCAGCAGCCCGGTTAATGAAGAGACCCAGTACTTC. This gives the protein CASSPVNEETQYF.

This clonotype has just a few counts. The genes are TRBV6-2 or TRBV6-3 and TRBJ2-7; 12 bases align to TRBD2. The J segment lost 1 base and the V segment lost 3 bases, leaving 4 bases of the junction unmatched. This CDR3 contains 16 residues. Germline V gene data show CDR1 as MNHEY and CDR2 as SVGEGT. CDR3 region: CASSYRTSGISYEQYF. In DNA, the CDR3 is TGTGCCAGCAGTTATCGGACTAGCGGGATATCCTACGAGCAGTACTTC.

This clonotype has at least ten counts. The chain couples TRBV12-3 or TRBV12-4 to TRBJ1-5; D is ambiguous. CDR3 size: 16 residues. V lost 1 base and J lost 0, with 10 bases in between. The CDR3, as DNA: TGTGCCAGCAGTTTAGGGGCAGATGGTAGCAATCAGCCCCAGCATTTT. This codes for CASSLGADGSNQPQHF.

This clonotype was seen only once. This sequence joins TRBV14 and TRBJ1-4; TRBD1 might be the D (6 bases). V was shortened by 3 bases and J by 10 bases, with 9 bases between the two germline ends. The V gene's germline CDR1 is SGHDN and CDR2 FVKESK. The CDR3 is made up of 12 amino acids. In nucleotides, the CDR3 is TGTGCCAGCAGCCAGACAGGTTTAAAACTGTTTTTT. This gives the protein CASSQTGLKLFF. Looking up the rest from reference TRBV14 and TRBJ1-4 gives the full variable domain: EAGVTQFPSHSVIEKGQTVTLRCDPISGHDNLYWYRRVMGKEIKFLLHFVKESKQDESGMPNNRFLAERTGGTYSTLKVQPAELEDSGVYFCASSQTGLKLFFGSGTQLSVL.

The V and J genes are TRBV7-9 and TRBJ1-3; 9 bases map to TRBD1. The CDR3 length is 14 residues. After removal of 4 bases from V and 4 bases from J, the junction contained 2 bases not matched to a gene. Germline values: CDR1 SEHNR, CDR2 FQNEAQ (reference sequence). The CDR3 DNA reads TGTGCCAGCAGCTGGACAGGGGCAGGAAACACCATATATTTT. It codes for CASSWTGAGNTIYF.

V usage is TRBV10-3 and J usage is TRBJ2-3; D perhaps matches TRBD2 (6 bases). Germline assignment: CDR1 ENHRY and CDR2 SYGVKD. Trimming shortened V by 2 bases and J by 1 base, and 10 bases separated the two germline ends. The CDR3 totals 15 residues. The CDR3 region has the DNA TGTGCCATCAGTGAGGGGGCGGGGCGCACAGATACGCAGTATTTT. This translates into CAISEGAGRTDTQYF.

V and J are TRBV7-9 and TRBJ2-3; D is ambiguous. Germline CDR1 SEHNR, CDR2 FQNEAQ (reference sequence). Trimming took 5 bases from V and 2 from J, leaving 14 bases between them. The CDR3 covers 15 residues. The CDR3 region has the DNA TGTGCCAGCAGCCGTGACATAATCCACACAGATACGCAGTATTTT. It is translated as CASSRDIIHTDTQYF.